These 17 T cell receptor beta chains were all obtained from the same sample, sequenced in a study of a mutant IDH1 vaccine in newly diagnosed glioma. Specified time point: baseline, week 1 (first vaccination visit). The treatment is: pre-vaccination baseline after standard-of-care therapy. Generated by immunoSEQ multiplex PCR, the TCRdb table keeps only in-frame clones and is missing some. The sample records some 100,000 clones, roughly 85% being singletons. The source was PBMCs, collected from a glioma patient treated with radiotherapy, temozolomide or both. These receptors all stem from a woman in her fifties or sixties with glioma.

V gene TRBV5-4 combines with J gene TRBJ1-2; 11 bases line up with TRBD1. The germline CDR1 and CDR2 sequences are SGHNT and YYREEE (reference sequence). V was pared by 4 bases and J by 4 bases, with 3 bases of the junction left unmatched. The CDR3 length is 14 residues. The CDR3 spells CASSGDRGVYGYTF. CDR3 nucleotides: TGTGCCAGCAGCGGGGACAGGGGGGTCTATGGCTACACCTTC.

This chain uses TRBV4-1 with TRBJ1-4; perhaps TRBD1 as D (5 bases). The germline V gene has CDR1 MGHRA and CDR2 YSYEKL. This CDR3 comprises 16 residues. Between the trimmed V and J ends, which lost 1 base and 5 bases, there was a span of 14 bases. This chain's CDR3 is CASSQAEQVLNEKLFF. The CDR3 DNA reads TGCGCCAGCAGCCAAGCAGAACAGGTTTTGAATGAAAAACTGTTTTTT.

V and J are TRBV7-2 and TRBJ1-2; D call uncertain. Looked up from germline, CDR1 is SGHTA and CDR2 is FQGNSA. The CDR3 consists of 15 residues. V was shortened by 5 bases and J by 0 bases, with 13 bases between the two germline ends. This CDR3 is CASSPSGSSNYGYTF. Here the CDR3 DNA reads TGTGCCAGCAGCCCTTCGGGCAGTTCTAACTATGGCTACACCTTC.

The CDR3 spells CASTGFKIGELFF. In nucleotides, the CDR3 is TGTGCCAGTACAGGGTTCAAAATCGGGGAGCTGTTTTTT. The V call is TRBV19, the J call TRBJ2-2; D perhaps matches TRBD1 (5 bases). V gave up 7 bases and J gave up 7 bases, with 13 bases separating them. This CDR3 contains 13 residues. The V gene's germline CDR1 is LNHDA and CDR2 SQIVND (reference sequence).

The chain employs TRBV6-1 and TRBJ2-7; 9 positions match TRBD1. This CDR3 is built from 14 residues. From germline, CDR1 is MNHNS and CDR2 SASEGT. V was clipped by 6 bases and J by 2 bases; unmatched bases: 5. The CDR3 DNA sequence: TGTGCCAGCAGGAGGACAGGGGCTGCCTACGAGCAGTACTTC. It translates to CASRRTGAAYEQYF.

The chain has TRBV6-1 and TRBJ2-3; D not certain. The CDR3 length is 18 residues. Looked up from germline, CDR1 is MNHNS and CDR2 is SASEGT. V lost 2 bases and J lost 3, with 21 bases in between. CDR3 nucleotide sequence: TGTGCCAGCAGTGAATATTTAGTATCGTCCAGGCCTACAGATACGCAGTATTTT. Its protein product is CASSEYLVSSRPTDTQYF.

The rearrangement joins TRBV21-1 to TRBJ1-2. TRBV21-1 is a recognized pseudogene. The CDR3 has 16 amino acids. The DNA for the CDR3 is TGTGCCAGCAGCAAACAAGAGCGGGGTGCAGGAAGAGGCTACACCTTC. Translation gives CASSKQERGAGRGYTF.

V gene TRBV7-2 combines with J gene TRBJ1-1, with a weak D call TRBD1 (5 bases). The germline gives CDR1 SGHTA, CDR2 FQGNSA. The CDR3 runs 15 residues. The V gene lost 0 bases and the J gene lost 3 bases, with 11 bases spanning the gap. CDR3 loop: CASSLAPGTHTEAFF. The CDR3 nucleotides read TGTGCCAGCAGCTTAGCTCCAGGGACGCACACTGAAGCTTTCTTT.

This chain uses TRBV5-8 with TRBJ2-2, with D maybe TRBD2 (6 bases). The CDR3 has 15 amino acids. The germline V gene has CDR1 SGHTS and CDR2 YDEGEE. Deletions cut 4 bases from V and 2 bases from J, with 12 bases between. The CDR3 loop reads CASSRRGANTGELFF. The CDR3 region has the DNA TGTGCCAGCAGCCGGAGGGGCGCCAACACCGGGGAGCTGTTTTTT.

There are a few counts of this clone. The V gene is TRBV7-8, the J gene TRBJ2-7, with D perhaps matching TRBD1 (5 bases). CDR1 and CDR2 from the germline V gene are SGHVS and FQNEAQ. Trimming shortened V by 5 bases and J by 4 bases, and 12 bases separated the two germline ends. The CDR3 contains 13 residues. As DNA, the CDR3 is TGTGCCAGCAGCCTAAAACAGGCTTACGAGCAGTACTTC. This gives the protein CASSLKQAYEQYF.

This chain connects TRBV7-9 to TRBJ1-3; D ambiguous. Germline V gene lookup returns CDR1 SEHNR and CDR2 FQNEAQ (reference sequence). This CDR3 comprises 16 residues. Trimming took 6 bases from V and 4 from J, leaving 19 bases between them. The CDR3 region has the DNA TGTGCCAGCAGTCAAATCAGCTACCCTGCGGGAAACACCATATATTTT. Translating it yields CASSQISYPAGNTIYF.

This clone was observed a single time. This sequence joins TRBV29-1 and TRBJ2-7; tentative D call: TRBD1 (6 bases). Trimming left V 4 bases short and J 4 bases short, with 20 bases between. In germline, CDR1 is SQVTM, CDR2 ANQGSEA. This CDR3 has 15 amino acids. The DNA for the CDR3 is TGCAGCGTTGCTCTGGGGGCGCAAGGCCCTTACGAGCAGTACTTC. Amino acid sequence: CSVALGAQGPYEQYF.

This clone was detected once. The chain recombines TRBV5-1 with TRBJ1-4; D gene ambiguous. The CDR3 length is 14 residues. Trimming removed 7 bases at V and 0 bases at J, with 10 bases between. CDR1 and CDR2 (germline): SGHRS, YFSETQ. CDR3 protein: CASAPGATNEKLFF. The CDR3, as DNA: TGCGCCAGCGCCCCTGGGGCAACTAATGAAAAACTGTTTTTT.

This chain links TRBV5-1 with TRBJ1-3; 9 bases fit TRBD1. The CDR3 loop spans 15 amino acids. Trimming removed 5 bases from V and 2 bases from J; junction bases left unmatched: 5. CDR1 and CDR2 (germline): SGHRS, YFSETQ. The chain's CDR3 is CASRDGTGTGNTIYF. Written as DNA, the CDR3 is TGCGCCAGCAGGGATGGGACAGGGACTGGAAACACCATATATTTT.

The gene calls are TRBV7-2 and TRBJ2-3, with a tentative D call TRBD2 (5 bases). V was trimmed by 6 bases and J by 6 bases, leaving 13 bases between them. The CDR3 contains 13 residues. Germline V gene lookup returns CDR1 SGHTA and CDR2 FQGNSA. The CDR3 protein is CASRVDGGDTQYF. The CDR3 DNA reads as TGTGCCAGCAGGGTGGACGGCGGGGATACGCAGTATTTT.

This clone showed up just a few times. The chain couples TRBV5-6 to TRBJ1-2; no clear D. This CDR3 has 13 residues. V was shortened by 0 bases and J by 4 bases, with 7 bases between the two germline ends. Germline V CDR1 and CDR2: SGHDT, YYEEEE. DNA for the CDR3: TGTGCCAGCAGCTTGGTCCCCTTCTATGGCTACACCTTC. Translated: CASSLVPFYGYTF.

The rearrangement joins TRBV27 to TRBJ2-5; the match to TRBD2 covers 11 bases. The germline V gene encodes CDR1 MNHEY and CDR2 SMNVEV (reference sequence). This CDR3 has 14 amino acids. Trimming cost V 5 bases and J 5 bases; bases outside gene matches: 4. CDR3 sequence reads: CASSPWTSGETQYF. The CDR3 DNA sequence: TGTGCCAGCAGTCCATGGACTAGCGGGGAGACCCAGTACTTC.